This TCR beta chain was observed in a study of blood T cell repertoires in COVID-19. Study summary: The United States, Italy and Spain were the sources of the acute and convalescent COVID-19 samples. Sample material is recorded as cDNA or gDNA derived from T cells, B-cell-depleted T cells, or PBMCs.

In the study's own analysis: Scientists estimated how many nucleated cells there were by amplifying reference gene primers. TCRdb's table, derived via immunoSEQ multiplex PCR, lists solely in-frame clones and lacks some. D and trimming were read from the DNA, whereas the V and J calls and clone size are those reported in that table. The sample comprises some 96,000 clones, just under 80% of which are singletons, and around 30% rests with the top ten. In germline, CDR1 is SGHTA, CDR2 FQGNSA. This CDR3 contains 17 residues. V lost 1 base, J lost 9 bases, and 12 bases stayed unmatched. Input material: peripheral blood. The clonotype comes from a man between 65 and 85 years old with active or convalescent COVID-19. This chain connects TRBV7-2 to TRBJ1-6; 7 bases are a match to TRBD1. CDR3 sequence: CASSLEPPGQISSPLHF. CDR3 nucleotides: TGTGCCAGCAGCTTAGAGCCCCCGGGACAGATAAGTTCACCCCTCCACTTT.